The T cell receptor beta chain described here comes from a study of blood T cell repertoires in COVID-19 (dated by TCRdb to 2018 to 2020). With respect to the entire study: Samples covering the acute and convalescent phases of COVID-19 were provided by collaborators in the United States, Italy and Spain. HLA class I and class II types, where available, came from metadata supplied by the sample provider rather than from assay-based typing. Sample metadata almost always included a de-identified subject ID, COVID-19 status, age in years and sex. The samples were drawn from the first 160 participants of the ongoing ImmuneRACE study and from 950 to 1,500 subjects provided by 6 global collaborators. The repertoires were released in a freely available public database meant as a resource for research on the immune response to SARS-CoV-2. The prospective study material was composed of cDNA or gDNA derived from T cells, B-cell-depleted T cells, or PBMCs. Subjects who had been exposed to COVID-19, were actively infected with it, or had recovered from it provided the deeply sampled blood TCRbeta repertoires that made up the dataset.

TCRbeta CDR3 regions were amplified from genomic DNA by means of the immunoSEQ Assay, a bias-controlled multiplex PCR. The paper's data handling went like this. Nucleated cell counts per sample were estimated from amplification of reference gene primers within the assay. To quantify the absolute abundance of each unique TCRbeta CDR3 rearrangement, sequence reads were collapsed and filtered. For each sample, productive Simpson clonality was calculated as the square root of Simpson's diversity index across productive rearrangements. In TCRdb, the immuneACCESS table is reduced to in-frame sequences with V and J assigned. These tables do not hold every clone; where another copy was compared, an unresolved V gene accounts for under half, and the others remain unexplained. V, J and clone size are taken as reported in that table, and D and trimming were inferred from the DNA itself. The sample data list 250,000 or so clones, and approximately 83% of these were observed just once. More than 3% of the sample is taken by the ten largest.

Participants in the prospective study were enrolled through a virtual design, were aged roughly 18 to 90 years, and lived in fewer than 30 United States geographic areas. Cohort assignment in the prospective study relied on participant-reported clinical history from a screening survey and a study questionnaire. For ImmuneRACE Cohort 3, a participant was defined as recovered based on two consecutive negative NP/OP PCR tests, clearance by a healthcare professional, or resolution of symptoms. Each participant in the prospective study had whole blood, serum and a nasopharyngeal or oropharyngeal swab collected by mobile phlebotomists. Participants in the prospective study had the option to provide additional blood draws and questionnaires over a roughly 2-month period. Blood samples from the prospective study were shipped frozen or at room temperature prior to DNA extraction. What the authors observed across the whole study: Clinical and demographic metadata were provided uncurated, with the amount varying by source and participant.

Trimmed from V: 7 bases; trimmed from J: 2 bases; junction bases lacking a gene match: 7. Taken from the germline V gene, the CDR1 and CDR2 loops are SGDLS and YYNGEE. From its cysteine to its phenylalanine, the CDR3 spans 15 amino acids. Only the CDR3 DNA is retained, 45 bases long and in frame from the first base. In the case of this clone: It has no known antigen specificity. It has no much larger one-base neighbor in the sample; base qualities were not kept.

The sample was PBMCs or T cells enriched from blood (not recorded which). The chain is encoded by TRBV9 joined to TRBJ2-3; the junction holds 10 bases that match TRBD1. The TCR sequence derives from a middle-aged man who had recovered from COVID-19. The sequenced DNA: TGTGCCAGCCACGCCGGGACAGGGGCCACAGATACGCAGTATTTT. This yields the protein CASHAGTGATDTQYF. With the portions outside the CDR3 filled from the reference TRBV9 and TRBJ2-3 genes, the complete variable region becomes DSGVTQTPKHLITATGQRVTLRCSPRSGDLSVYWYQQSLDQGLQFLIQYYNGEERAKGNILERFSAQQFPDLHSELNLSSLELGDSALYFCASHAGTGATDTQYFGPGTRLTVL.